The 16 T cell receptor beta chains presented below share a single source sample, sequenced in a study of blood T cell repertoires in COVID-19. Libraries were prepared by immunoSEQ multiplex PCR; TCRdb keeps only in-frame clonotypes and omits some of them. The profile shows approximately 68,000 clones, 70% to 90% of them singletons. The sequenced material came from peripheral blood. All receptors derive from a man aged 45-65 years with active COVID-19.

The CDR3 coding sequence is TGTGCCAGCAGTGAAACAGGGCCGTTAGGTGGGGAGCTGTTTTTT. Translation gives CASSETGPLGGELFF. This chain connects TRBV2 to TRBJ2-2, with D possibly TRBD1 on 6 matching bases. The germline gives CDR1 SNHLY, CDR2 FYNNEI. Trimming took off 2 bases at V and 8 bases at J, with 15 bases between the two ends. The CDR3 runs to 15 residues.

CDR3 amino acids: CAWSLLQNYGYTF. CDR3 DNA sequence: TGTGCCTGGAGTCTTCTGCAGAACTATGGCTACACCTTC. This chain uses TRBV30 with TRBJ1-2; D not certain. CDR1 and CDR2 from the germline V gene are GTSNPN and SVGIG (reference sequence). The V gene lost 2 bases and the J gene lost 2 bases, with 9 bases spanning the gap. The CDR3 has 13 residues.

This clone is a singleton in its sample. The chain's CDR3 is CASSAGVGTQYF. The CDR3 DNA follows: TGTGCCAGCAGTGCGGGGGTGGGGACCCAGTACTTC. The rearrangement uses TRBV2 and TRBJ2-5; possible D gene TRBD2, 6 bases. V lost 4 bases, J lost 7 bases, and 10 bases lay in between. Germline CDR1 reads SNHLY; CDR2 reads FYNNEI. The CDR3 is made up of 12 amino acids.

The gene calls are TRBV7-2 and TRBJ2-6, with D perhaps TRBD1 (5 bases). The CDR3 spans 15 residues. Germline V gives CDR1 SGHTA, CDR2 FQGNSA. Trimming pared 3 bases from V and 2 bases from J, leaving 8 bases between. CDR3 in DNA: TGTGCCAGCAGCTTCCAGGGTGCTGGGGCCAACGTCCTGACTTTC. It yields the protein CASSFQGAGANVLTF.

This clone was seen only a few times. The rearrangement uses TRBV28 and TRBJ1-5; D unresolved. The V and J ends lost 6 bases and 0 bases respectively, with 18 bases between them. This CDR3 is built from 17 residues. Germline CDR1 and CDR2: MDHEN and SYDVKM. The CDR3 loop is CASRLLPTLTSNQPQHF. As DNA, the CDR3 is TGTGCCAGCAGGCTTCTACCGACACTTACTAGCAATCAGCCCCAGCATTTT.

J is TRBJ1-2 and V is TRBV6-5; TRBD1 matches 9 bases. The V gene end was trimmed by 6 bases and the J gene end by 6 bases; junction bases not matched to a gene: 8. The CDR3 consists of 14 residues. Germline V gives CDR1 MNHEY, CDR2 SVGAGI. The CDR3 loop is CASRADRGGDGYTF. The CDR3 DNA sequence: TGTGCCAGCAGGGCGGACAGGGGAGGTGATGGCTACACCTTC.

V and J are TRBV6-2 or TRBV6-3 and TRBJ1-1; 7 bases match TRBD1. The J segment lost 3 bases and the V segment lost 2 bases, leaving 3 bases of the junction unmatched. The CDR3 length is 14 residues. The germline V gene has CDR1 MNHEY and CDR2 SVGEGT. The CDR3: CASSYSQGDTEAFF. In DNA form, the CDR3 reads TGTGCCAGCAGTTACAGCCAGGGGGACACTGAAGCTTTCTTT.

The chain carries TRBV6-1 and TRBJ1-4; 11 positions agree with TRBD1. CDR3 length: 17 residues. Trimming cost V 2 bases and J 10 bases; bases outside gene matches: 12. The germline V gene encodes CDR1 MNHNS and CDR2 SASEGT. Written as DNA, the CDR3 is TGTGCCAGCAGTGAACGATCGCCCGGGACAGGGGGTAGAAAACTGTTTTTT. It translates to CASSERSPGTGGRKLFF.

The rearrangement links TRBV28 to TRBJ2-7; maybe TRBD2 (6 bases). The germline gives CDR1 MDHEN, CDR2 SYDVKM. With 10 bases removed from V and 5 bases from J, the gap between germline ends came to 18 bases. The CDR3 has 13 amino acids. In DNA form, the CDR3 reads TGTGCCACCTCCGACGGGGGTGGGAACGAGCAGTACTTC. Its translation is CATSDGGGNEQYF.

The V gene is TRBV28, the J gene TRBJ2-1; no clear D gene. The germline V gene has CDR1 MDHEN and CDR2 SYDVKM. The CDR3 loop spans 15 amino acids. Deletions cut 2 bases from V and 6 bases from J, with 14 bases between. CDR3 sequence (DNA): TGTGCCAGCAGTTTACTCGACCAGGTGGGCAATGAGCAGTTCTTC. It specifies CASSLLDQVGNEQFF.

The chain has TRBV7-3 and TRBJ2-1; perhaps TRBD1 as D (6 bases). Trimming removed 5 bases from V and 1 base from J, with 9 bases in between. This CDR3 is built from 14 residues. From germline, CDR1 is SGHTA and CDR2 FQGTGA. Here the CDR3 DNA reads TGTGCCAGCAGCCGCGACAGGTCCTACAATGAGCAGTTCTTC. This codes for CASSRDRSYNEQFF.

The V call is TRBV29-1, the J call TRBJ2-7, with D maybe TRBD2 (6 bases). The ends were cut back, 4 bases at V and 3 bases at J, with 13 bases in the middle. The length of the CDR3 is 13 residues. The germline CDR1 and CDR2 sequences are SQVTM and ANQGSEA. CDR3 in amino acids: CSVGPMEGYEQYF. For the CDR3, the DNA is TGCAGCGTTGGGCCAATGGAGGGCTACGAGCAGTACTTC.

This chain connects TRBV5-4 to TRBJ2-7; 8 bases fit TRBD2. Germline V gene data show CDR1 as SGHNT and CDR2 as YYREEE (reference sequence). CDR3 size: 14 residues. V trimming: 0 bases; J trimming: 7 bases; junction bases outside the gene matches: 6. CDR3: CASSLGAGVEEQYF. Here the CDR3 DNA reads TGTGCCAGCAGCTTGGGAGCGGGAGTCGAAGAGCAGTACTTC.

V is TRBV7-8 and J is TRBJ2-3; weak D call: TRBD2 (5 bases). Trimming stripped 5 bases from V and 13 bases from J, with 13 bases between. The CDR3 consists of 11 residues. Germline lookup yields CDR1 SGHVS and CDR2 FQNEAQ. The CDR3 reads CASSLIDYKYF. Here the CDR3 DNA reads TGTGCCAGCAGCCTCATAGACTATAAGTATTTT.

Only one count was recorded for this clone. The chain recombines TRBV30 with TRBJ1-2; no firm D call. V lost 3 bases and J lost 4, with 9 bases in between. The CDR3 is 12 residues long. Germline V lookup: CDR1 GTSNPN, CDR2 SVGIG (reference sequence). CDR3 region: CAWSPSGYGYTF. CDR3 coding DNA: TGTGCCTGGAGCCCCTCGGGCTATGGCTACACCTTC. The full variable domain, completed using reference TRBV30 and TRBJ1-2, is SQTIHQWPATLVQPVGSPLSLECTVEGTSNPNLYWYRQAAGRGLQLLFYSVGIGQISSEVPQNLSASRPQDRQFILSSKKLLLSDSGFYLCAWSPSGYGYTFGSGTRLTVV.

This chain connects TRBV7-8 to TRBJ2-1; 9 bases fit TRBD2. Germline V CDR1 and CDR2: SGHVS, FQNEAQ. V lost 2 bases and J lost 6; bases outside the gene matches: 5. This CDR3 contains 15 residues. CDR3 amino acids: CASSLQLAGLNEQFF. Here the CDR3 DNA reads TGTGCCAGCAGCTTACAACTAGCGGGTCTCAATGAGCAGTTCTTC.